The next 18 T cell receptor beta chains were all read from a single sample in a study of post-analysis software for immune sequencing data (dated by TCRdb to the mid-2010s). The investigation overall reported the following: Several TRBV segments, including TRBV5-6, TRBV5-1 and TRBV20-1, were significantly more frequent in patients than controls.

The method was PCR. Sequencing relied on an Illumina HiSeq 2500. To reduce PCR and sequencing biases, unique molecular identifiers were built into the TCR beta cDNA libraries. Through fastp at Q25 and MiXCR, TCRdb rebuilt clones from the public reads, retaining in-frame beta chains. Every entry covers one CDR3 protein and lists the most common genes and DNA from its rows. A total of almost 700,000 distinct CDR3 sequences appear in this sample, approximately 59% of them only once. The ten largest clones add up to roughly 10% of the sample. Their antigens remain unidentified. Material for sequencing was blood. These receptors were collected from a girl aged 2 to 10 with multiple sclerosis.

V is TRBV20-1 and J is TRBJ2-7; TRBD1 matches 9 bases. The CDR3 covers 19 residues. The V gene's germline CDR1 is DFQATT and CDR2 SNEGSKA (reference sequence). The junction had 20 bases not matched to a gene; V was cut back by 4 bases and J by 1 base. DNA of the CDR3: TGCAGTGCTACCGGTTATTGGGGGTATAGGGGACAGGGATCCTACGAGCAGTACTTC. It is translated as CSATGYWGYRGQGSYEQYF.

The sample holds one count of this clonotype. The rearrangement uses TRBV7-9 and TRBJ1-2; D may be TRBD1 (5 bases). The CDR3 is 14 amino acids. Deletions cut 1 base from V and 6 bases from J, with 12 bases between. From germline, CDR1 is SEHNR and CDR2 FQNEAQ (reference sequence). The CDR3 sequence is CASSLEGRVNGYTF. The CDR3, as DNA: TGTGCCAGCAGCTTAGAGGGCAGGGTGAATGGCTACACCTTC.

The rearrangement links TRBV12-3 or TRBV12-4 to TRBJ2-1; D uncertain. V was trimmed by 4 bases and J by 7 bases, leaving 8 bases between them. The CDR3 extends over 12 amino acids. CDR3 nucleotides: TGTGCCAGCAGTTCAGAACAGAATGAGCAGTTCTTC. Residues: CASSSEQNEQFF.

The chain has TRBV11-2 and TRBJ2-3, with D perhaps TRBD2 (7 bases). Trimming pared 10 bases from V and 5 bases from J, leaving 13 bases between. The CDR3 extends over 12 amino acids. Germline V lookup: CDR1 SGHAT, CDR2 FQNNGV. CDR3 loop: CAIGGRRDTQYF. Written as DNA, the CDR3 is TGTGCCATCGGGGGGCGGAGAGATACGCAGTATTTT.

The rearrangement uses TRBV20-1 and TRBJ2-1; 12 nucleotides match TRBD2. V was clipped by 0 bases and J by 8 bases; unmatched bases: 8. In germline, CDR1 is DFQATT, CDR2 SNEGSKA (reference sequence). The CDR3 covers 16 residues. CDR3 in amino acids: CSARDLRLAGDYEQFF. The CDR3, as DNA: TGCAGTGCTAGAGATCTTAGACTAGCGGGAGACTATGAGCAGTTCTTC.

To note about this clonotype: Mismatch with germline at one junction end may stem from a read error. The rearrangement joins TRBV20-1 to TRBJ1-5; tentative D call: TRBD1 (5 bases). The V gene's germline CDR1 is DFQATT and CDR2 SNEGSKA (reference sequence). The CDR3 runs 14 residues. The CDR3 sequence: CSAKTGRGNRPQHF. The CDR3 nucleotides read TGCAGTGCTAAAACAGGTCGTGGCAATCGGCCCCAGCATTTT.

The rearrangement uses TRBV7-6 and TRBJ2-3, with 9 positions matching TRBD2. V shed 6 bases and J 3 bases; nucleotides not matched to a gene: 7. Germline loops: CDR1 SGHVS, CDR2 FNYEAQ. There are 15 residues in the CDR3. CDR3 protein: CASSQATSGTDTQYF. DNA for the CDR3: TGTGCCAGCAGTCAGGCGACTAGCGGAACAGATACGCAGTATTTT.

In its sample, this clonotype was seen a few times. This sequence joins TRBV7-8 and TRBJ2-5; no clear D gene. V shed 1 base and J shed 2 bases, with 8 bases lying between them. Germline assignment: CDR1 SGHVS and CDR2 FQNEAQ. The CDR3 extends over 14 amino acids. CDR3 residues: CASSLGRRQETQYF. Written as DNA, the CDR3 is TGTGCCAGCAGCTTAGGACGGCGGCAAGAGACCCAGTACTTC. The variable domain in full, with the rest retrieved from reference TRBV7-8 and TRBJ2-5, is GAGVSQSPRYKVAKRGQDVALRCDPISGHVSLFWYQQALGQGPEFLTYFQNEAQLDKSGLPSDRFFAERPEGSVSTLKIQRTQQEDSAVYLCASSLGRRQETQYFGPGTRLLVL.

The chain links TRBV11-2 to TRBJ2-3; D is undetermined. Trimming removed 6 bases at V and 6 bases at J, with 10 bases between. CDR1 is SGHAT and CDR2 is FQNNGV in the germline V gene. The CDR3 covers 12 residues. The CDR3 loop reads CASSPALDTQYF. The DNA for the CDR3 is TGTGCCAGCAGTCCAGCACTGGATACGCAGTATTTT.

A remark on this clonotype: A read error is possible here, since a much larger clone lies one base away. CDR3 nucleotide sequence: TGTGCCAGAAGCTCTTCTAGCGGGGGGGCCGAAGAGACCCAGTACTTC. This translates into CARSSSSGGAEETQYF. J is TRBJ2-5 and V is TRBV7-9, with 12 bases fitting TRBD2. The CDR3 loop spans 16 amino acids. The germline CDR1 and CDR2 sequences are SEHNR and FQNEAQ (reference sequence).

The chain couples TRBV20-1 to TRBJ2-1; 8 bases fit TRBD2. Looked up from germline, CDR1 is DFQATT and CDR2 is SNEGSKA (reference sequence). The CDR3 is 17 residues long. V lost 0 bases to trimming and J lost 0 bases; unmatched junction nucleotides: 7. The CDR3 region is CSARDQSSGGSYNEQFF. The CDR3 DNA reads TGCAGTGCTAGAGATCAGTCCAGCGGGGGCTCCTACAATGAGCAGTTCTTC.

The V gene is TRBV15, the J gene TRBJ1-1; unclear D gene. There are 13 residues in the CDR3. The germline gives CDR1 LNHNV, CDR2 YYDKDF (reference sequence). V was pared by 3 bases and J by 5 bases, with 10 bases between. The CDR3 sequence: CATSSRRGTEAFF. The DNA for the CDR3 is TGTGCCACCAGCAGCCGGAGAGGGACTGAAGCTTTCTTT.

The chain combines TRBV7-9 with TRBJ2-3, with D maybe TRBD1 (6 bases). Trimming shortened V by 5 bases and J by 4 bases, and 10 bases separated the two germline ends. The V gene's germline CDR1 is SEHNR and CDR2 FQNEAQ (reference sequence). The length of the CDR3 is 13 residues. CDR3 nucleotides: TGTGCCAGCAGCAAGGACAGCGCAGATACGCAGTATTTT. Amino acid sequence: CASSKDSADTQYF.

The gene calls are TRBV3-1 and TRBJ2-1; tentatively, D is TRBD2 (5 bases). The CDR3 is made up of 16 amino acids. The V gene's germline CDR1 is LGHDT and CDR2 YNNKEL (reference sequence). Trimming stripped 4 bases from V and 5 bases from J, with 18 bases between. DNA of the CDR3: TGTGCCAGCAGCCTCGACCGGGATTGGAGGCACAATGAGCAGTTCTTC. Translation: CASSLDRDWRHNEQFF.

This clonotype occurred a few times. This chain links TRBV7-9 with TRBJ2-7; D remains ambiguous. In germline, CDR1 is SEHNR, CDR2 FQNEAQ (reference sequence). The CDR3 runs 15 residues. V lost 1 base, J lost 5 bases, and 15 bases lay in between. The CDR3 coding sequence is TGTGCCAGCAGCTTAGGAGGCGGACCTGCACACGAGCAGTACTTC. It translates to CASSLGGGPAHEQYF.

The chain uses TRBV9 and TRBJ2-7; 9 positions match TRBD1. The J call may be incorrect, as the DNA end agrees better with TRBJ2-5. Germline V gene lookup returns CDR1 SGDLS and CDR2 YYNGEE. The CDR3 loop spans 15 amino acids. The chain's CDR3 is CASSVGDRDQETQYF. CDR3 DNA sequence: TGTGCCAGCAGCGTAGGGGACAGGGACCAAGAGACCCAGTACTTC.

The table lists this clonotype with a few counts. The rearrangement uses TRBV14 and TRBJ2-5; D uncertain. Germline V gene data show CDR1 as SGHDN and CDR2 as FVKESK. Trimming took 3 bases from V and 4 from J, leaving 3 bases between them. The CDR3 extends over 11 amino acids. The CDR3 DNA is TGTGCCAGCAGCCAGTTAGAGACCCAGTACTTC. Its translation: CASSQLETQYF.

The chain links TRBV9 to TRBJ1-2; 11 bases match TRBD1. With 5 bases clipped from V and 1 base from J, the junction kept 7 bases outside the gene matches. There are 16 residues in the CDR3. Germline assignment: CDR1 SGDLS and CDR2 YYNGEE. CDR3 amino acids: CASSTADRGLNYGYTF. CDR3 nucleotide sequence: TGTGCCAGCAGTACCGCGGACAGGGGGCTTAACTATGGCTACACCTTC.